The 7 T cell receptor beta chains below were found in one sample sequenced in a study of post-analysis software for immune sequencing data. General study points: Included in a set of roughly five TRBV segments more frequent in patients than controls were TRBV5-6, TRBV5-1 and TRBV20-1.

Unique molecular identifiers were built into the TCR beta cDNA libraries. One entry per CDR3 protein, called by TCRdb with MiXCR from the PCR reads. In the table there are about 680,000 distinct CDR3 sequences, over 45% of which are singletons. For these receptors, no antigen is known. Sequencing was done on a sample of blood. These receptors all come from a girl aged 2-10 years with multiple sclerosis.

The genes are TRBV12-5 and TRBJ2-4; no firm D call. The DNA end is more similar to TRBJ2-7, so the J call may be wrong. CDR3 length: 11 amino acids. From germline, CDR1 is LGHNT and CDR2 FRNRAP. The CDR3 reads CASGLILEQYF. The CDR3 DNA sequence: TGTGCTAGTGGTTTGATACTCGAGCAGTACTTC.

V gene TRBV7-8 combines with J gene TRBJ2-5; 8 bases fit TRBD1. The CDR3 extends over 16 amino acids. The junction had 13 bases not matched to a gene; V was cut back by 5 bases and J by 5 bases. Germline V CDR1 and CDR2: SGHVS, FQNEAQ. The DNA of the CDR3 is TGTGCCAGCAGCGCAGACCCACAGGGGGACTTGGAGACCCAGTACTTC. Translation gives CASSADPQGDLETQYF.

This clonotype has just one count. CDR3 coding DNA: TGCGCCAGCAGCCCGACAGGGGGCAGGGCGGGTAGACTCGGGAATGAGCAGTTCTTC. It encodes CASSPTGGRAGRLGNEQFF. V usage is TRBV5-1 and J usage is TRBJ2-1; 10 bases match TRBD1. The CDR3 is made up of 19 amino acids. Trimming cost V 4 bases and J 7 bases; bases outside gene matches: 20. Germline lookup yields CDR1 SGHRS and CDR2 YFSETQ.

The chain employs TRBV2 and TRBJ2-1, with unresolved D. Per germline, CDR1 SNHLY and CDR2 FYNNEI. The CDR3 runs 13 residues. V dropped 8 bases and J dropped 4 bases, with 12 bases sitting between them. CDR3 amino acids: CASLTPSYNEQFF. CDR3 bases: TGTGCCAGCCTGACACCATCATACAATGAGCAGTTCTTC.

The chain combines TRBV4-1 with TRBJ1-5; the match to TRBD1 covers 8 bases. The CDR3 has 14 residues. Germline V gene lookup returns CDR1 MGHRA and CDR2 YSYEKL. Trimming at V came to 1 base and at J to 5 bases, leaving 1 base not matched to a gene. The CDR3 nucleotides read TGCGCCAGCAGCCAAGGGACAGGGCATCAGCCCCAGCATTTT. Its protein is CASSQGTGHQPQHF.

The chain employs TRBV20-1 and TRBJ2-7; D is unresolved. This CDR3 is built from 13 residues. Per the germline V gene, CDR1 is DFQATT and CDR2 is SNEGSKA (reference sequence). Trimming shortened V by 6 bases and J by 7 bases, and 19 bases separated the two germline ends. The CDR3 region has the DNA TGCAGTGCCAATAAGACCCCGACATTGGAGCAGTACTTC. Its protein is CSANKTPTLEQYF.

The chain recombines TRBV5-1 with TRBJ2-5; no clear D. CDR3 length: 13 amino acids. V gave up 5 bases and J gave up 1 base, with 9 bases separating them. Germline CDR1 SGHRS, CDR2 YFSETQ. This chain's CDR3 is CASSTQVQETQYF. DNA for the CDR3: TGCGCCAGCAGTACTCAGGTCCAAGAGACCCAGTACTTC.